A selection of T cell receptor beta chains follows, all from one sample in a study of CD8 T cells in ankylosing spondylitis. MiXCR, applied by TCRdb to the 5' RACE reads, yields one record per CDR3 protein. Of some 150,000 distinct CDR3 sequences listed, more than 9.5% were seen once; the top ten hold about 4%. The sample comprised blood, either unsorted or a sorted T cell fraction (not recorded which). The receptors here all came from a female donor with ankylosing spondylitis or in good health (not recorded which). CDR3s include the opening cysteine and the closing phenylalanine or tryptophan. A D gene is named only where the DNA matches it firmly. Clone size is not always given. Where it is, it says once, few, many or a class for expanded clones.

v_call	d_call	j_call	clone_size	cdr3_nt	cdr3_aa
TRBV5-1	NA	TRBJ1-1	many	TGCGCCAGCAGCTTGGACAGCTATAACACTGAAGCTTTCTTT	CASSLDSYNTEAFF
TRBV20-1	TRBD2	TRBJ2-1	many	TGCAGTGCTACCGGACTAGCGGTGAATGAGCAGTTCTTC	CSATGLAVNEQFF
TRBV20-1	NA	TRBJ2-4	many	TGCAGTGCTAGAGATGGGACCCAACGGGGCATTCAGTACTTC	CSARDGTQRGIQYF
TRBV5-6	NA	TRBJ2-5	few	TGTGCCAGCAGCTTGGGGGGGGTCGGACGAGAGACCCAGTACTTC	CASSLGGVGRETQYF
TRBV18	NA	TRBJ1-5	many	TGTGCCAGCTCACCGGGCCTTAATCAGCCCCAGCATTTT	CASSPGLNQPQHF
TRBV11-1	TRBD1	TRBJ1-4	NA	TGTGCCAGCAGCTTCCGAACGGGCCGGACCAGGGGGCTGTTCTGTGAAAAACTGTTTTTT	CASSFRTGRTRGLFCEKLFF
TRBV19	NA	TRBJ1-1	NA	TGTGCCAGTAGTATAGGTCCGGGCTCGAACACTGAAGCTTTCTTT	CASSIGPGSNTEAFF
TRBV27	NA	TRBJ2-7	many	TGTGCCAGCAGTCTCGGGATCTCCTACGAGCAGTACTTC	CASSLGISYEQYF
TRBV19	TRBD2	TRBJ2-3	many	TGTGCCAGTAGAGTAAGCGGGGGGCCGACAGATACGCAGTATTTT	CASRVSGGPTDTQYF
TRBV20-1	TRBD1	TRBJ1-2	many	TGCAGTGCCAGGACAGGGGGCGACTATGGCTACACCTTC	CSARTGGDYGYTF
TRBV10-3	TRBD1	TRBJ2-2	many	TGTGCCATCGAACCAGGACCGGGACAGGGACAAACCGGGGAGCTGTTTTTT	CAIEPGPGQGQTGELFF
TRBV28	NA	TRBJ1-4	many	TGTGCCAGCAGGCTACAGAAACCTGAAAAACTGTTTTTT	CASRLQKPEKLFF
TRBV30	NA	TRBJ1-1	NA	TGTGCCTGGAATGGGGGGGGAAGCACTGAAGCTTTCTTT	CAWNGGGSTEAFF
TRBV5-6	NA	TRBJ1-2	many	TGTGCCAGCAGCTTCGGGGACTATGGCTACACCTTC	CASSFGDYGYTF
TRBV11-2	TRBD2	TRBJ2-1	few	TGTGCCAGCAGTTCCTCGGGACTAGCGCACAATGAGCAGTTCTTC	CASSSSGLAHNEQFF
TRBV7-8	NA	TRBJ2-2	many	TGTGCCAGCAGCCTATTACGGGGGGAGCTGTTTTTT	CASSLLRGELFF
TRBV7-9	TRBD1	TRBJ1-2	NA	TGTGCCAGCAGCTTGGGTACAGGGGGCGCGGATGGCTACACCTTC	CASSLGTGGADGYTF
TRBV5-5	NA	TRBJ2-7	NA	TGTGCCAGCAGCTTGACAGTCAGGGCCTACGAGCAGTACTTC	CASSLTVRAYEQYF